The entry that follows covers one TCR beta chain sequence. What it binds is unknown. CDR1 KGHDR and CDR2 SFDVKD come from the germline V gene. The CDR3 runs 14 residues. V was pared by 3 bases and J by 5 bases, with 12 bases between. The table came from immunoSEQ multiplex PCR; TCRdb's copy has only in-frame clones and leaves some out. Among about 130,000 clones, 92% were seen once, and the ten largest hold 1.5% to 2%. The sample belongs to a study of T cell responses to AZD1222 COVID-19 vaccine. The overall study: Second-dose groups at about 4 or about 12 weeks were pooled. Whole-study findings and limits: Once two AZD1222 doses were given, Spike-specific TCR breadth and depth went up.

The source material was peripheral blood, sampled on day 0 of AZD1222 vaccination. The rearrangement uses TRBV24-1 and TRBJ2-5; a possible D gene is TRBD2 (5 bases). This TCR was recovered from an adult in good health. This chain's CDR3 is CATSDGGWAETQYF. The CDR3 DNA reads as TGTGCCACCAGTGATGGCGGGTGGGCTGAGACCCAGTACTTC.